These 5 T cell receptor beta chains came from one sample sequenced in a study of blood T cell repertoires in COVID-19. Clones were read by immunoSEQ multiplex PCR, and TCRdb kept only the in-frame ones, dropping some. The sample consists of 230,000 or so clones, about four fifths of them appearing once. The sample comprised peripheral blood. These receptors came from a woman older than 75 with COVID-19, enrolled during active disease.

The CDR3 region is CASMDSSYEQYF. CDR3 in DNA: TGTGCCAGCATGGACAGCTCCTACGAGCAGTACTTC. V gene TRBV28 combines with J gene TRBJ2-7, with a weak D call TRBD1 (6 bases). Between the trimmed V and J ends, which lost 7 bases and 0 bases, there was a span of 7 bases. The CDR3 covers 12 residues. Looked up from germline, CDR1 is MDHEN and CDR2 is SYDVKM.

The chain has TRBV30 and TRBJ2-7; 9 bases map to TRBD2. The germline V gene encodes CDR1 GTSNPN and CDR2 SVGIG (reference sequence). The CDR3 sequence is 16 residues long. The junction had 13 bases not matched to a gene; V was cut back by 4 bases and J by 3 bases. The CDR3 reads CAWTGTGAGGYYEQYF. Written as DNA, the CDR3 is TGTGCCTGGACCGGGACGGGTGCGGGAGGGTACTACGAGCAGTACTTC.

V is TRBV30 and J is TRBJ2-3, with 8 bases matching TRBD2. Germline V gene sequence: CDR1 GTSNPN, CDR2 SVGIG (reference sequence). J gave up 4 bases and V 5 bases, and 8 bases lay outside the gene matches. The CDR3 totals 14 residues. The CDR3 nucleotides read TGTGCCTGGGAATCAGCGGGAGTGGCAGATACGCAGTATTTT. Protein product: CAWESAGVADTQYF.

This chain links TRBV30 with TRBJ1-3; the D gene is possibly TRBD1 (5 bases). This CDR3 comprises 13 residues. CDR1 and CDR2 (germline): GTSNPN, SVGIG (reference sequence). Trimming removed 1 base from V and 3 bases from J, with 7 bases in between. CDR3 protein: CAWSGGFGNTIYF. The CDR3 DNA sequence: TGTGCCTGGAGTGGGGGCTTTGGAAACACCATATATTTT.

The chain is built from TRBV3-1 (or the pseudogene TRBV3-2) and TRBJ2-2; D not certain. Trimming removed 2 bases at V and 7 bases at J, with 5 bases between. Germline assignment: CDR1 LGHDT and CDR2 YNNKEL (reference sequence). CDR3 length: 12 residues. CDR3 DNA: TGTGCCAGCAGCCAATTGAGCGGGGAGCTGTTTTTT. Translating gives CASSQLSGELFF.